A selection of T cell receptor beta chains follows, all from one sample in a study of T cell responses to AZD1222 COVID-19 vaccine. Produced via immunoSEQ multiplex PCR; TCRdb's table is partial and in-frame only. This repertoire shows approximately 100,000 clones, about 86% found once; its top ten account for approximately 12%. The sequenced sample was peripheral blood, obtained on day 0 of AZD1222 vaccination. These receptors were obtained from an adult in good health. CDR3s include the opening cysteine and the closing phenylalanine or tryptophan. A D gene is named only where the DNA matches it firmly. Clone size is shown for a subset of rows, as once, few, many or a class of expanded clone.

j_gene: TRBJ2-3; abundance: once; d_gene: NA; v_gene: TRBV9; CDR3aa: CASSPVGTTSTDTQYF; CDR3nt: TGTGCCAGCAGTCCGGTCGGGACGACGAGTACAGATACGCAGTATTTT
j_gene: TRBJ2-5; abundance: few; d_gene: NA; v_gene: TRBV30; CDR3aa: CAWSWGAETQYF; CDR3nt: TGTGCCTGGAGTTGGGGGGCAGAGACCCAGTACTTC
j_gene: TRBJ1-2; abundance: once; d_gene: TRBD1; v_gene: TRBV28; CDR3aa: CASSRRDRAYGYTF; CDR3nt: TGTGCCAGCAGCCGGCGGGACAGAGCCTATGGCTACACCTTC
j_gene: TRBJ2-2; abundance: NA; d_gene: NA; v_gene: TRBV7-2; CDR3aa: CASSFLSNTGELFF; CDR3nt: TGTGCCAGCAGCTTCCTCTCGAACACCGGGGAGCTGTTTTTT
j_gene: TRBJ2-1; abundance: NA; d_gene: NA; v_gene: TRBV30; CDR3aa: CAWTFGGSLYNEQFF; CDR3nt: TGTGCCTGGACTTTCGGGGGTTCCCTATACAATGAGCAGTTCTTC
j_gene: TRBJ2-7; abundance: NA; d_gene: TRBD1; v_gene: TRBV5-1; CDR3aa: CASSYGQGVNEQYF; CDR3nt: TGCGCCAGCAGCTATGGACAGGGGGTGAACGAGCAGTACTTC
j_gene: TRBJ2-1; abundance: NA; d_gene: NA; v_gene: TRBV25-1; CDR3aa: CASTHTNSYNEQFF; CDR3nt: TGTGCCAGCACCCACACGAACTCCTACAATGAGCAGTTCTTC
j_gene: TRBJ2-5; abundance: NA; d_gene: NA; v_gene: TRBV5-4; CDR3aa: CASSLAEETQYF; CDR3nt: TGTGCCAGCAGCTTGGCGGAAGAGACCCAGTACTTC
j_gene: TRBJ2-7; abundance: NA; d_gene: TRBD2; v_gene: TRBV28; CDR3aa: CASKTSGRWYEQYF; CDR3nt: TGTGCCAGCAAGACTAGCGGGAGATGGTACGAGCAGTACTTC
j_gene: TRBJ2-5; abundance: NA; d_gene: TRBD1; v_gene: TRBV7-2; CDR3aa: CASSRGQGETQYF; CDR3nt: TGTGCCAGCAGCCGTGGACAGGGGGAGACCCAGTACTTC
j_gene: TRBJ1-1; abundance: NA; d_gene: NA; v_gene: TRBV5-4; CDR3aa: CASSTWKGLGVTEAFF; CDR3nt: TGTGCCAGCAGCACCTGGAAGGGGTTGGGGGTCACTGAAGCTTTCTTT
j_gene: TRBJ2-1; abundance: NA; d_gene: TRBD1; v_gene: TRBV5-4; CDR3aa: CASRPGTGFGNEQFF; CDR3nt: TGTGCCAGCAGACCCGGGACAGGCTTCGGGAATGAGCAGTTCTTC
j_gene: TRBJ2-3; abundance: NA; d_gene: NA; v_gene: TRBV19; CDR3aa: CASSIQGNTQYF; CDR3nt: TGTGCCAGTAGTATACAGGGTAATACGCAGTATTTT
j_gene: TRBJ2-1; abundance: NA; d_gene: TRBD1; v_gene: TRBV28; CDR3aa: CASTPGTGNYNEQFF; CDR3nt: TGTGCCAGCACCCCTGGGACAGGGAACTACAATGAGCAGTTCTTC
j_gene: TRBJ2-1; abundance: NA; d_gene: NA; v_gene: TRBV21-1; CDR3aa: CASTGLAGAAPYNEQFF; CDR3nt: TGTGCCAGCACGGGACTAGCGGGAGCGGCCCCATACAATGAGCAGTTCTTC
j_gene: TRBJ1-4; abundance: NA; d_gene: TRBD1; v_gene: TRBV19; CDR3aa: CASRPTGVHTTNEKLFF; CDR3nt: TGTGCCAGTAGACCGACAGGGGTCCATACAACTAATGAAAAACTGTTTTTT
j_gene: TRBJ2-1; abundance: NA; d_gene: NA; v_gene: TRBV5-4; CDR3aa: CASQGRVGNEQFF; CDR3nt: TGTGCCAGTCAGGGTAGGGTTGGCAATGAGCAGTTCTTC
j_gene: TRBJ2-2; abundance: NA; d_gene: TRBD2; v_gene: TRBV5-4; CDR3aa: CASSLGLAGAATGELFF; CDR3nt: TGTGCCAGCAGCTTGGGATTAGCGGGAGCTGCTACCGGGGAGCTGTTTTTT
j_gene: TRBJ2-1; abundance: NA; d_gene: NA; v_gene: TRBV15; CDR3aa: CATSTRGGAYNEQFF; CDR3nt: TGTGCCACCAGCACCAGGGGGGGCGCCTACAATGAGCAGTTCTTC
j_gene: TRBJ2-1; abundance: NA; d_gene: NA; v_gene: TRBV12-3/TRBV12-4; CDR3aa: CASSFSGYEQFF; CDR3nt: TGTGCCAGCAGTTTTTCGGGGTATGAGCAGTTCTTC
j_gene: TRBJ1-3; abundance: NA; d_gene: NA; v_gene: TRBV29-1; CDR3aa: CSVLAQGAGNTIYF; CDR3nt: TGCAGCGTTTTGGCGCAGGGTGCTGGAAACACCATATATTTT
j_gene: TRBJ2-2; abundance: once; d_gene: NA; v_gene: TRBV18; CDR3aa: CASSPRPTQGGNTGELFF; CDR3nt: TGTGCCAGCTCACCACGCCCGACCCAGGGGGGGAACACCGGGGAGCTGTTTTTT
j_gene: TRBJ1-1; abundance: NA; d_gene: NA; v_gene: TRBV7-2; CDR3aa: CASSLGQLNTEAFF; CDR3nt: TGTGCCAGCAGCTTAGGGCAGCTGAACACTGAAGCTTTCTTT
j_gene: TRBJ2-1; abundance: NA; d_gene: TRBD1; v_gene: TRBV14; CDR3aa: CASSHITGAYNEQFF; CDR3nt: TGTGCCAGCAGCCATATAACAGGGGCCTACAATGAGCAGTTCTTC
j_gene: TRBJ1-4; abundance: NA; d_gene: NA; v_gene: TRBV3-1/TRBV3-2; CDR3aa: CASSQDPGFRLFF; CDR3nt: TGTGCCAGCAGCCAAGATCCTGGGTTTAGGCTGTTTTTT
j_gene: TRBJ1-5; abundance: NA; d_gene: NA; v_gene: TRBV24-1; CDR3aa: CATSLGGSNQPQHF; CDR3nt: TGTGCCACCTCGCTGGGTGGGAGCAATCAGCCCCAGCATTTT
j_gene: TRBJ2-7; abundance: NA; d_gene: TRBD2; v_gene: TRBV4-2; CDR3aa: CASSQVGGRGSYEQYF; CDR3nt: TGTGCCAGCAGCCAAGTCGGCGGGAGGGGATCCTACGAGCAGTACTTC
j_gene: TRBJ1-4; abundance: NA; d_gene: TRBD1; v_gene: TRBV9; CDR3aa: CASSAWDREGKLFF; CDR3nt: TGTGCCAGCAGCGCCTGGGACAGGGAAGGAAAACTGTTTTTT
j_gene: TRBJ1-2; abundance: few; d_gene: TRBD1; v_gene: TRBV5-1; CDR3aa: CASSLVSGGDGYTF; CDR3nt: TGCGCCAGCAGCTTGGTGTCAGGGGGCGACGGCTACACCTTC
j_gene: TRBJ2-1; abundance: NA; d_gene: TRBD1; v_gene: TRBV6-4; CDR3aa: CASSGRTGEQFF; CDR3nt: TGTGCCAGCAGTGGCCGGACAGGAGAGCAGTTCTTC
j_gene: TRBJ1-4; abundance: NA; d_gene: NA; v_gene: TRBV7-9; CDR3aa: CASEPTGGLNEKLFF; CDR3nt: TGTGCCAGCGAGCCGACCGGGGGCCTTAATGAAAAACTGTTTTTT
j_gene: TRBJ2-6; abundance: NA; d_gene: TRBD2; v_gene: TRBV30; CDR3aa: CAWATSGMVNVLTF; CDR3nt: TGTGCCTGGGCTACTAGCGGGATGGTCAACGTCCTGACTTTC
j_gene: TRBJ2-3; abundance: NA; d_gene: TRBD1; v_gene: TRBV5-1; CDR3aa: CASSLRTGMSTDTQYF; CDR3nt: TGCGCCAGCAGCTTAAGGACAGGGATGTCCACAGATACGCAGTATTTT
j_gene: TRBJ2-7; abundance: few; d_gene: NA; v_gene: TRBV7-9; CDR3aa: CASSRPATNYYEQYF; CDR3nt: TGTGCCAGCAGCCGCCCCGCGACAAATTACTACGAGCAGTACTTC
j_gene: TRBJ2-7; abundance: NA; d_gene: TRBD1; v_gene: TRBV28; CDR3aa: CASSGTTDRGGYEQYF; CDR3nt: TGTGCCAGCAGTGGAACAACGGACAGGGGAGGATACGAGCAGTACTTC
j_gene: TRBJ1-2; abundance: NA; d_gene: TRBD1; v_gene: TRBV9; CDR3aa: CASERQGNGYTF; CDR3nt: TGTGCCAGCGAGAGACAGGGGAATGGCTACACCTTC
j_gene: TRBJ1-5; abundance: NA; d_gene: NA; v_gene: TRBV7-2; CDR3aa: CASSLVGGSNQPQHF; CDR3nt: TGTGCCAGCAGCTTAGTTGGGGGTAGCAATCAGCCCCAGCATTTT
j_gene: TRBJ2-7; abundance: NA; d_gene: TRBD1; v_gene: TRBV11-3; CDR3aa: CASSLDPSTGVPSYEQYF; CDR3nt: TGTGCCAGCAGCTTAGACCCTTCGACAGGGGTCCCATCCTACGAGCAGTACTTC
j_gene: TRBJ2-7; abundance: NA; d_gene: NA; v_gene: TRBV3-1/TRBV3-2; CDR3aa: CASSARVGEQYF; CDR3nt: TGTGCCAGCAGCGCCAGAGTAGGCGAGCAGTACTTC
j_gene: TRBJ2-7; abundance: NA; d_gene: NA; v_gene: TRBV11-2; CDR3aa: CASSLDWGPTYEQYF; CDR3nt: TGTGCCAGCAGCTTAGATTGGGGGCCTACATACGAGCAGTACTTC